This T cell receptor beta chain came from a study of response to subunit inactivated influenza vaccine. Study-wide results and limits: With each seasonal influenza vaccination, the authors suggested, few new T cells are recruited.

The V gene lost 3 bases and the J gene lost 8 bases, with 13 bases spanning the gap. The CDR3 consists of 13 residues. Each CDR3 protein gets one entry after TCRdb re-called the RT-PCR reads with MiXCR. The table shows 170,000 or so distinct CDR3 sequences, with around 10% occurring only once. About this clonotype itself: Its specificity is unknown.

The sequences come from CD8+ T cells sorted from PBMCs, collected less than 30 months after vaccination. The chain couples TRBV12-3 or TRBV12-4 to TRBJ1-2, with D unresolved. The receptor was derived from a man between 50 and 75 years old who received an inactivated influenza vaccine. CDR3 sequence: CASSFSVVDGYTF. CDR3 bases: TGTGCCAGCAGTTTTTCAGTAGTTGACGGCTACACCTTC.